These 31 T cell receptor beta chains were all obtained from the same sample, sequenced in a study of regulatory T cells in long-lasting Graves disease. To make TCR beta libraries, researchers used iRepertoire HTBI primers and Arm-PCR of CDR3 regions. TCRdb reprocessed the multiplex PCR reads with MiXCR, giving one entry per CDR3 protein. The sample comprises 200,000 to 250,000 distinct CDR3 sequences, about 17% of which are singletons, and approximately 20% rests with the top ten. Time point defined: newly diagnosed GD, antithyroid drugs for less than 3 months. PBMC-extracted RNA yielded the TCR library. The sample here was peripheral blood mononuclear cells (PBMCs), taken at new diagnosis, from a patient treated with antithyroid drugs. The receptors here all came from a female donor with Graves disease.

This clonotype was found many times. The V and J genes are TRBV30 and TRBJ2-1; D is possibly TRBD2 (5 bases). Germline V gene sequence: CDR1 GTSNPN, CDR2 SVGIG (reference sequence). V lost 2 bases and J 3 bases, leaving 20 bases between the germline ends. This CDR3 comprises 17 residues. The CDR3 DNA follows: TGTGCCTGGAGTTTAACACGGACTTTATATTACTACAATGAGCAGTTCTTC. It translates to CAWSLTRTLYYYNEQFF. The variable domain in full, completed from reference TRBV30 and TRBJ2-1, reads SQTIHQWPATLVQPVGSPLSLECTVEGTSNPNLYWYRQAAGRGLQLLFYSVGIGQISSEVPQNLSASRPQDRQFILSSKKLLLSDSGFYLCAWSLTRTLYYYNEQFFGPGTRLTVL.

This clonotype was seen ten or more times. The chain links TRBV12-3 or TRBV12-4 to TRBJ1-2; 10 bases line up with TRBD1. The CDR3 loop spans 15 amino acids. J lost 5 bases, V lost 5 bases, and 8 bases had no gene match. CDR3 nucleotides: TGTGCCAGCAGTACGACAGGGGGCCGACCTTATGGCTACACCTTC. Translation gives CASSTTGGRPYGYTF.

In this sample, this clonotype turned up many times. The V and J genes are TRBV27 and TRBJ2-3; TRBD1 agrees at 7 bases. Germline V gene lookup returns CDR1 MNHEY and CDR2 SMNVEV (reference sequence). After removal of 10 bases from V and 0 bases from J, the junction contained 7 bases not matched to a gene. This CDR3 comprises 14 residues. This CDR3 reads CATTPGQSTDTQYF. The CDR3, as DNA: TGTGCCACAACCCCGGGACAGAGCACAGATACGCAGTATTTT.

The sample holds many counts of this clonotype. This chain connects TRBV15 to TRBJ2-5; no clear D. From germline, CDR1 is LNHNV and CDR2 YYDKDF (reference sequence). The CDR3 loop spans 15 amino acids. V was clipped by 1 base and J by 0 bases, with 9 bases between them. CDR3 bases: TGTGCCACCAGCAGAGTTGTAGAGTACCAAGAGACCCAGTACTTC. Its translation is CATSRVVEYQETQYF.

This clonotype was picked up many times. The V gene is TRBV9, the J gene TRBJ2-7; 7 bases match TRBD1. Germline loops: CDR1 SGDLS, CDR2 YYNGEE. V dropped 3 bases and J dropped 2; count of bases not matched to a gene: 5. This CDR3 has 14 amino acids. In nucleotides, the CDR3 is TGTGCCAGCAGCGCCCGGGACAGCGCCTACGAGCAGTACTTC. It specifies CASSARDSAYEQYF.

This clonotype came up many times. The rearrangement uses TRBV24-1 and TRBJ2-7; D may be TRBD2 (6 bases). The CDR3 has 14 amino acids. Germline values: CDR1 KGHDR, CDR2 SFDVKD. V lost 1 base, J lost 5 bases, and 11 bases lay in between. The CDR3 loop is CATSDFGGANEQYF. CDR3 sequence (DNA): TGTGCCACCAGTGATTTTGGAGGGGCCAACGAGCAGTACTTC.

This clonotype was seen at least ten times. The chain links TRBV2 to TRBJ2-5, with D unresolved. V was cut by 6 bases and J by 9 bases, with 8 bases left in between. CDR3 length: 10 amino acids. Germline assignment: CDR1 SNHLY and CDR2 FYNNEI. The CDR3 protein is CASRSWAQYF. For the CDR3, the DNA is TGTGCCAGCAGGAGTTGGGCCCAGTACTTC.

This clonotype appeared many times. This chain connects TRBV2 to TRBJ2-3; either TRBD1 or TRBD2 may supply D (5 bases each). The CDR3 is made up of 18 amino acids. V shed 6 bases and J shed 0 bases, with 22 bases lying between them. Germline CDR1 SNHLY, CDR2 FYNNEI. In DNA form, the CDR3 reads TGTGCCAGCAGCAGGACACCCTCGACTACCACTAGCACAGATACGCAGTATTTT. This encodes CASSRTPSTTTSTDTQYF.

V usage is TRBV12-3 or TRBV12-4 and J usage is TRBJ2-3; no clear D. The CDR3 length is 15 residues. The V gene lost 0 bases and the J gene lost 0 bases, with 7 bases spanning the gap. The CDR3 region is CASSLAATSTDTQYF. CDR3 in DNA: TGTGCCAGCAGTTTAGCAGCTACGAGCACAGATACGCAGTATTTT.

This clonotype has ten or more counts. The CDR3 is CASSALGNTEAFF. For the CDR3, the DNA is TGTGCCAGCAGCGCCTTGGGGAACACTGAAGCTTTCTTT. This rearrangement joins TRBV7-3 to TRBJ1-1; no reliable D call. V lost 5 bases, J lost 1 base, and 8 bases lay in between. The CDR3 is made up of 13 amino acids. CDR1 and CDR2 from the germline V gene are SGHTA and FQGTGA.

This clonotype has ten or more counts. The rearrangement links TRBV7-9 to TRBJ2-7, with 12 nucleotides matching TRBD2. CDR3 length: 19 amino acids. V was pared by 4 bases and J by 2 bases, with 15 bases of the junction left unmatched. Germline V gene sequence: CDR1 SEHNR, CDR2 FQNEAQ (reference sequence). As DNA, the CDR3 is TGTGCCAGCAGCTCTATTACCGGGACTAGCGGGCCTTATGCCTACGAGCAGTACTTC. It is translated as CASSSITGTSGPYAYEQYF. The full variable domain, rest sourced from reference TRBV7-9 and TRBJ2-7, is DTGVSQNPRHKITKRGQNVTFRCDPISEHNRLYWYRQTLGQGPEFLTYFQNEAQLEKSRLLSDRFSAERPKGSFSTLEIQRTEQGDSAMYLCASSSITGTSGPYAYEQYFGPGTRLTVT.

This clonotype has ten or more counts. CDR3 DNA sequence: TGTGCCAGCAGGCTGGGACAGGGCCGAATGAACACTGAAGCTTTCTTT. Translating gives CASRLGQGRMNTEAFF. This chain links TRBV27 with TRBJ1-1; 9 bases match TRBD1. The CDR3 length is 16 residues. V was pared by 6 bases and J by 0 bases, with 8 bases of the junction left unmatched. Germline V lookup: CDR1 MNHEY, CDR2 SMNVEV (reference sequence).

The rearrangement uses TRBV12-3 or TRBV12-4 and TRBJ2-7; TRBD1 aligns across 9 bases. The CDR3 runs to 15 residues. V shed 6 bases, J shed 5 bases, and the junction held 11 bases outside the gene matches. CDR3 nucleotides: TGTGCCAGCAGCCGGGCCGGGACAGGGAGGAACGAGCAGTACTTC. Translated, it gives CASSRAGTGRNEQYF.

There are many counts of this clonotype. The J gene is TRBJ2-3, the V gene TRBV6-2 or TRBV6-3, with a possible D match to TRBD1 (6 bases). Germline CDR1 MNHEY, CDR2 SVGEGT. CDR3 size: 14 residues. Trimming left V 2 bases short and J 4 bases short, with 10 bases between. The DNA for the CDR3 is TGTGCCAGCAGTTACAGGGGGAATCCAGATACGCAGTATTTT. Residues: CASSYRGNPDTQYF.

Worth noting for this clonotype: Since a much larger clone is just one base distant, this may be a read error. The conserved final phenylalanine or tryptophan is absent from the CDR3, which likely points to a read error. The V call is TRBV20-1, the J call TRBJ1-4; 10 bases agree with TRBD1. The V gene's germline CDR1 is DFQATT and CDR2 SNEGSKA (reference sequence). This CDR3 comprises 15 residues. The J segment lost 8 bases and the V segment lost 1 base, leaving 7 bases of the junction unmatched. The CDR3 region is CSARGIGQGGEKLFL. CDR3 coding DNA: TGCAGTGCTAGAGGCATCGGACAGGGGGGGGAAAAACTGTTTTTA.

In the case of this clonotype: A single base is all that separates this from a far larger clone, so a read error is likely. The chain couples TRBV7-3 to TRBJ2-5; 10 bases map to TRBD2. The ends lost 6 bases at V and 4 bases at J; junction bases unmatched: 23. Germline V lookup: CDR1 SGHTA, CDR2 FQGTGA. The CDR3 runs to 20 residues. CDR3 loop: CASSEDRMGPAGGFGETQYF. The CDR3 nucleotides read TGTGCCAGCAGTGAAGACAGAATGGGACCAGCGGGAGGGTTCGGAGAGACCCAGTACTTC.

On this clonotype: It differs at one base from a far larger clone, so likely a read error. Since no conserved phenylalanine or tryptophan closes the CDR3, a read error is the likely cause. The rearrangement uses TRBV7-2 and TRBJ2-5; TRBD1 aligns across 11 bases. The CDR3 runs 15 residues. Germline V lookup: CDR1 SGHTA, CDR2 FQGNSA. The ends lost 1 base at V and 7 bases at J; junction bases unmatched: 5. The CDR3, as DNA: TGTGCCAGCAGCTTAGGCCCTGGGACAGGGGGGACCCAGTACCTC. Translation gives CASSLGPGTGGTQYL.

This clonotype has at least ten counts. The chain links TRBV2 to TRBJ2-7; 7 positions agree with TRBD1. This CDR3 has 13 amino acids. Per the germline V gene, CDR1 is SNHLY and CDR2 is FYNNEI. J gave up 3 bases and V 3 bases, and 2 bases lay outside the gene matches. In nucleotides, the CDR3 is TGTGCCAGCAGTGACAGGGGGATCTACGAGCAGTACTTC. Translating it yields CASSDRGIYEQYF.

V usage is TRBV3-1 and J usage is TRBJ2-5; 10 positions agree with TRBD2. The V and J ends lost 8 bases and 5 bases, in that order; junction bases with no gene match: 11. There are 15 residues in the CDR3. CDR1 and CDR2 (germline): LGHDT, YNNKEL (reference sequence). The chain's CDR3 is CASHLSGRGRETQYF. The CDR3 nucleotides are TGTGCCAGCCACCTAAGCGGGAGGGGGCGGGAGACCCAGTACTTC.

Note on this clonotype: The junction and the germline gene differ at one end; a read error may be behind it. CDR3 nucleotides: TGCAGTGCTCTAGCGGGAGGCTCCTCCAATGAGCAGTTCTTC. Protein: CSALAGGSSNEQFF. V and J are TRBV20-1 and TRBJ2-1; 11 nucleotides line up with TRBD2. The CDR3 covers 14 residues. Germline V gene lookup returns CDR1 DFQATT and CDR2 SNEGSKA (reference sequence).

This clonotype came up many times. The chain is built from TRBV7-3 and TRBJ2-1, with TRBD2 matching 8 bases. Trimming removed 2 bases from V and 2 bases from J; junction bases left unmatched: 5. The CDR3 is made up of 16 amino acids. From germline, CDR1 is SGHTA and CDR2 FQGTGA. The CDR3 here is CASSLVGLAAYNEQFF. CDR3 bases: TGTGCCAGCAGCTTAGTCGGACTAGCCGCCTACAATGAGCAGTTCTTC. The full variable domain, in which reference TRBV7-3 and TRBJ2-1 provide the parts outside the CDR3, is GAGVSQTPSNKVTEKGKYVELRCDPISGHTALYWYRQSLGQGPEFLIYFQGTGAADDSGLPNDRFFAVRPEGSVSTLKIQRTERGDSAVYLCASSLVGLAAYNEQFFGPGTRLTVL.

This clonotype was detected a few times. One end of the junction is discordant with germline, which a read error may explain. The rearrangement uses TRBV4-2 and TRBJ1-5, with D possibly being TRBD1 (5 bases). CDR1 and CDR2 (germline): LGHNA, YNFKEQ. CDR3 size: 17 residues. CDR3 amino acids: CASSQRLGAGRNQPQHF. Written as DNA, the CDR3 is TGCGCCAGCAGCCAAAGGCTCGGGGCAGGGCGGAATCAGCCCCAGCATTTT.

For this clonotype: A far larger clone is a single base away, which makes a read error likely. This chain links TRBV7-3 with TRBJ2-4; tentative D call: TRBD2 (5 bases). Germline V gene data show CDR1 as SGHTA and CDR2 as FQGTGA. There are 15 residues in the CDR3. With 4 bases removed from V and 8 bases from J, the gap between germline ends came to 18 bases. The CDR3 nucleotides read TGTGCCAGCAGCTCCCCCCGCGGAGAGAGGGACATTCAGTACTTC. It yields the protein CASSSPRGERDIQYF.

This clonotype occurred once. In DNA, the CDR3 is TGTGCCAGCAGTATTGGGACGGAGATCTACGAGCAGTACTTC. This translates into CASSIGTEIYEQYF. The chain is built from TRBV12-3 or TRBV12-4 and TRBJ2-7; tentatively, D is TRBD1 or TRBD2 (5 bases each). V was cut by 5 bases and J by 3 bases, with 14 bases left in between. The CDR3 is made up of 14 amino acids.

This clonotype appeared once. Just one base apart from a much larger clone, this may be a read error. The J gene is TRBJ2-1, the V gene TRBV28; D is unclear. The CDR3 covers 14 residues. Germline V gives CDR1 MDHEN, CDR2 SYDVKM. CDR3 region: CARSLSLGRNEQFF. The CDR3 DNA sequence: TGTGCCAGAAGTTTAAGTCTCGGACGCAATGAGCAGTTCTTC.

There are many counts of this clonotype. The chain has TRBV6-1 and TRBJ2-1, with TRBD1 identical over 10 bases. Losses at the gene ends were 8 bases for V and 5 bases for J; bases not matched to a gene: 9. Germline assignment: CDR1 MNHNS and CDR2 SASEGT. This CDR3 spans 15 amino acids. The CDR3 protein is CASLGTGAYDNEQFF. CDR3 in DNA: TGTGCCAGCCTAGGGACAGGGGCCTATGACAATGAGCAGTTCTTC.

This clonotype has at least ten counts. V gene TRBV7-8 combines with J gene TRBJ2-1; D uncertain. The CDR3 is made up of 15 amino acids. With 1 base removed from V and 4 bases from J, the gap between germline ends came to 11 bases. Germline V gives CDR1 SGHVS, CDR2 FQNEAQ. The CDR3 is CASSLEVAAYNEQFF. As DNA, the CDR3 is TGTGCCAGCAGCTTAGAGGTGGCGGCTTACAATGAGCAGTTCTTC.

In regard to this clonotype: Sequence at one end of the junction differs from germline and may be a read error. V gene TRBV9 combines with J gene TRBJ2-2; possibly TRBD1 or TRBD2 for D (6 bases each). Germline lookup yields CDR1 SGDLS and CDR2 YYNGEE. The CDR3 consists of 16 residues. The CDR3 sequence: CASSVDHREDTGELYF. CDR3 DNA sequence: TGTGCCAGCAGCGTAGACCACAGGGAGGACACCGGGGAGCTGTATTTT. Drawing the rest from reference TRBV9 and TRBJ2-2, the complete variable domain is DSGVTQTPKHLITATGQRVTLRCSPRSGDLSVYWYQQSLDQGLQFLIQYYNGEERAKGNILERFSAQQFPDLHSELNLSSLELGDSALYFCASSVDHREDTGELYFGEGSRLTVL.

This clonotype has ten or more counts. J is TRBJ2-1 and V is TRBV28, with 9 bases aligning to TRBD2. Looked up from germline, CDR1 is MDHEN and CDR2 is SYDVKM. V dropped 2 bases and J dropped 1; count of bases not matched to a gene: 6. This CDR3 is 17 amino acids long. The CDR3 DNA follows: TGTGCCAGCAGTTTAACCGCGGCGGGAGGGTCCTACAATGAGCAGTTCTTC. This sequence encodes CASSLTAAGGSYNEQFF.

This clonotype appeared many times. V is TRBV19 and J is TRBJ1-5, with D unresolved. There are 13 residues in the CDR3. The germline V and J ends were trimmed by 3 bases and 1 base, with 4 bases remaining between them. The germline gives CDR1 LNHDA, CDR2 SQIVND (reference sequence). CDR3 bases: TGTGCCAGTAGTATGGACAGCAATCAGCCCCAGCATTTT. Protein sequence: CASSMDSNQPQHF.

This clonotype was recorded at least ten times. V gene TRBV11-3 combines with J gene TRBJ2-3; D is unresolved. This CDR3 region has 14 residues. Between the trimmed V and J ends, which lost 5 bases and 5 bases, there was a span of 14 bases. CDR1 SGHNT and CDR2 YENEEA come from the germline V gene. CDR3 amino acids: CASSPNLKVDTQYF. CDR3 in DNA: TGTGCCAGCAGCCCGAACCTGAAGGTAGATACGCAGTATTTT.